Shown below are 15 T cell receptor beta chains from a single sample sequenced in a study of identical twins listed by TCRdb under 2016. Preparation of the library involved 5' RACE. The listed sequencing device is Illumina HiSeq 2000. Starting from the raw public reads, TCRdb applied fastp trimming at Q25, assembled clones with MiXCR and retained in-frame beta chains. Every CDR3 protein is listed once, alongside the most common genes and DNA of its rows. The sample table lists under 800,000 distinct CDR3 sequences, 20% to 25% of them with a count of one. Of the sample, around 4.4% falls within the top ten clones. These same records also appear under a second study, on T cells expressing NK-cell markers.

Sequencing was performed on PBMCs. These receptors were obtained from a woman aged 18 to 35 in good health.

The J gene is TRBJ2-7, the V gene TRBV20-1, with D maybe TRBD2 (6 bases). V shed 5 bases and J shed 2 bases, with 22 bases lying between them. CDR3 length: 16 residues. Germline CDR1 reads DFQATT; CDR2 reads SNEGSKA (reference sequence). The chain's CDR3 is CSARPPLWERAYEQYF. The CDR3 bases are TGCAGTGCTCGACCCCCCCTGTGGGAGCGGGCCTACGAGCAGTACTTC.

This clonotype was seen a few times. CDR3 DNA: TGTGCCAGCAACCTAGGACAGGGGAAGTCACCCCTCCACTTT. The encoded protein is CASNLGQGKSPLHF. The chain recombines TRBV3-1 with TRBJ1-6; 9 nucleotides match TRBD1. The V and J ends lost 7 bases and 10 bases, in that order; junction bases with no gene match: 8. Germline V gene lookup returns CDR1 LGHDT and CDR2 YNNKEL (reference sequence). This CDR3 has 14 residues.

This clonotype occurred a few times. This chain links TRBV12-3 or TRBV12-4 with TRBJ2-1; the D gene is possibly TRBD2 (6 bases). V lost 1 base and J lost 15, with 10 bases in between. The CDR3 loop spans 11 amino acids. CDR3 amino acids: CASSLGGRWFF. Written as DNA, the CDR3 is TGTGCCAGCAGTTTAGGTGGGAGGTGGTTCTTC.

This clonotype was counted many times. The chain recombines TRBV7-3 with TRBJ1-4; 7 nucleotides align to TRBD1. This CDR3 contains 14 residues. The V segment lost 5 bases and the J segment 2 bases; nucleotides outside the gene matches: 2. Germline assignment: CDR1 SGHTA and CDR2 FQGTGA. Here the CDR3 reads CASSPTGTNEKLFF. The CDR3, as DNA: TGTGCCAGCAGCCCGACAGGGACTAATGAAAAACTGTTTTTT.

This clonotype was observed a few times. The gene calls are TRBV18 and TRBJ2-2, with D tentatively TRBD1 (7 bases). Germline V CDR1 and CDR2: KGHSH, LQKENI. V was cut by 1 base and J by 6 bases, with 12 bases left in between. The CDR3 contains 15 residues. CDR3 nucleotides: TGTGCCAGCTCACCACGACAGGGACTGGCCGGGGAGCTGTTTTTT. It codes for CASSPRQGLAGELFF.

V usage is TRBV9 and J usage is TRBJ1-2; D may be TRBD1 (5 bases). The CDR3 runs to 15 residues. V lost 0 bases, J lost 8 bases, and 17 bases lay in between. Germline-derived CDR1 and CDR2 are SGDLS and YYNGEE. The CDR3 protein is CASSVGDGGSSGYTF. CDR3 sequence (DNA): TGTGCCAGCAGCGTAGGGGACGGGGGATCTTCGGGCTACACCTTC.

V is TRBV6-1 and J is TRBJ2-3, with 12 bases identical to TRBD1. This CDR3 comprises 16 residues. Germline values: CDR1 MNHNS, CDR2 SASEGT. V dropped 5 bases and J dropped 5; count of bases not matched to a gene: 8. The CDR3 DNA reads TGTGCCAGCAGTAGGGGACAGGGGGCAATCGGAGATACGCAGTATTTT. Its translation is CASSRGQGAIGDTQYF.

The V call is TRBV28, the J call TRBJ2-7; 9 nucleotides align to TRBD1. V was clipped by 2 bases and J by 12 bases; unmatched bases: 8. Germline V gene data show CDR1 as MDHEN and CDR2 as SYDVKM. The CDR3 runs 13 residues. CDR3 in DNA: TGTGCCAGCAGTTTAGTTCATACGGGACAGGGGTACTTC. Translated: CASSLVHTGQGYF.

Only a few counts were recorded for this clonotype. This rearrangement joins TRBV10-3 to TRBJ2-6; the match to TRBD2 covers 8 bases. The CDR3 has 17 residues. Germline values: CDR1 ENHRY, CDR2 SYGVKD. V lost 4 bases to trimming and J lost 0 bases; unmatched junction nucleotides: 5. This CDR3 reads CAISGLAGHSGANVLTF. The CDR3 DNA reads as TGTGCCATCAGTGGGCTAGCGGGTCACTCTGGGGCCAACGTCCTGACTTTC.

The chain links TRBV18 to TRBJ2-1; D tentatively reads TRBD1 or TRBD2 (6 bases each). Trimming took 8 bases from V and 0 from J, leaving 11 bases between them. The CDR3 covers 14 residues. Germline V gene lookup returns CDR1 KGHSH and CDR2 LQKENI. The CDR3 is CASRRDTSYNEQFF. CDR3 DNA: TGTGCCAGCCGGCGGGACACCTCCTACAATGAGCAGTTCTTC.

This rearrangement joins TRBV6-5 to TRBJ2-3, with 9 bases matching TRBD2. With 4 bases clipped from V and 1 base from J, the junction kept 9 bases outside the gene matches. The length of the CDR3 is 17 residues. Germline V gives CDR1 MNHEY, CDR2 SVGAGI. The CDR3 DNA follows: TGTGCCAGCAGTTCGGTAGCGGGAGCGTTAGGCACAGATACGCAGTATTTT. As protein: CASSSVAGALGTDTQYF.

The chain has TRBV20-1 and TRBJ2-1; 16 nucleotides match TRBD2. V was pared by 5 bases and J by 14 bases, with 9 bases of the junction left unmatched. CDR1 and CDR2 (germline): DFQATT, SNEGSKA (reference sequence). CDR3 length equals 14 residues. In DNA form, the CDR3 reads TGCAGTGCTCAGGTGGGACTAGCGGGGGGGAAGGAGTTCTTC. This encodes CSAQVGLAGGKEFF.

The chain carries TRBV10-2 and TRBJ2-1; 8 bases are shared with TRBD2. The germline V gene encodes CDR1 WSHSY and CDR2 SAAADI. This CDR3 spans 15 amino acids. V gave up 7 bases and J gave up 7 bases; unmatched junction bases: 12. CDR3 sequence reads: CASIRSGLGMNEQFF. CDR3 nucleotides: TGCGCCAGCATTCGATCGGGACTAGGGATGAATGAGCAGTTCTTC.

The chain employs TRBV6-1 and TRBJ2-2; 7 bases are a match to TRBD2. The J segment lost 7 bases and the V segment lost 3 bases, leaving 5 bases of the junction unmatched. Germline CDR1 MNHNS, CDR2 SASEGT. This CDR3 has 14 residues. The CDR3 spells CASSELGGIGELFF. For the CDR3, the DNA is TGTGCCAGCAGTGAGCTCGGGGGGATCGGGGAGCTGTTTTTT.

This clonotype was detected only a few times. Here the CDR3 DNA reads TGTGCCAGCAGCAAAGATTGGGTAGAGACAGACCTAGCCAAAAACATTCAGTACTTC. Protein: CASSKDWVETDLAKNIQYF. The V gene is TRBV21-1, the J gene TRBJ2-4; no DNA check was done on the table's D call, TRBD1. TRBV21-1 is given as a pseudogene. The CDR3 has 19 amino acids.